This T cell receptor beta chain emerged from a study of shared clonotypes between healthy human individuals. Study-level findings and limits: Sequencing depth was expected to influence donor clonotype sharing. The sole specimen, blood, was sampled, and tissue repertoires likely differ. Clonotypes which were not shared had lower generation probabilities than clonotypes that all four donors shared.

Trimming removed 1 base from V and 5 bases from J; junction bases left unmatched: 4. The CDR3 spans 14 residues. Germline CDR1 is SNHLY and CDR2 is FYNNEI. The deep-level immunoSEQ assay was used. Sequencing was performed with immunoSEQ multiplex PCR; in TCRdb, only in-frame clones are kept and a portion is missing. The repertoire has about 2 million clones, roughly 95% of them found once; the top ten carry more than 0.1%. Of note for this clone: Its target is unknown.

The chain carries TRBV2 and TRBJ1-2, with TRBD1 identical over 7 bases. The sequenced sample consisted of naive CD4+ T cells sorted from blood. Subset indicated: CD45RA+ positively selected. The TCR originated in a man younger than 35 in good health. The CDR3 DNA reads TGTGCCAGCAGTGAAGACAGGGGAAGGTATGGCTACACCTTC. This sequence encodes CASSEDRGRYGYTF.